This TCR beta chain is from a study of blood T cells in healthy people across ages. Study-level points and caveats: The study found more naive CD4+ cells and higher diversity in long-lived than aged donors. Getting older went along with TCR beta diversity per million T cells dropping roughly linearly. Estimated diversity across one million T cells was deemed an underestimate. Shifts in expanded clonotypes may have been confounded by donor CMV status, which was unknown.

A few counts support this clonotype. Its target is not known. A second roughly 6 to 12 cycle PCR used barcoded and J-beta primers. TCRdb recomputed calls from the 5' RACE reads with MiXCR, one row per CDR3 protein. Among around 650,000 distinct CDR3 sequences listed, around 41% were seen once. In germline, CDR1 is LGHDT, CDR2 YNNKEL (reference sequence). This CDR3 comprises 15 residues. V was clipped by 0 bases and J by 1 base, with 9 bases between them. This receptor was obtained from a man aged 80 or over in good health. Sequenced material: blood. The chain joins TRBV3-1 to TRBJ2-5; a weak D match, TRBD2 (5 bases). Here the CDR3 DNA reads TGTGCCAGCAGCCAAGATTCCAGCGGCCAAGAGACCCAGTACTTC. Protein sequence: CASSQDSSGQETQYF.